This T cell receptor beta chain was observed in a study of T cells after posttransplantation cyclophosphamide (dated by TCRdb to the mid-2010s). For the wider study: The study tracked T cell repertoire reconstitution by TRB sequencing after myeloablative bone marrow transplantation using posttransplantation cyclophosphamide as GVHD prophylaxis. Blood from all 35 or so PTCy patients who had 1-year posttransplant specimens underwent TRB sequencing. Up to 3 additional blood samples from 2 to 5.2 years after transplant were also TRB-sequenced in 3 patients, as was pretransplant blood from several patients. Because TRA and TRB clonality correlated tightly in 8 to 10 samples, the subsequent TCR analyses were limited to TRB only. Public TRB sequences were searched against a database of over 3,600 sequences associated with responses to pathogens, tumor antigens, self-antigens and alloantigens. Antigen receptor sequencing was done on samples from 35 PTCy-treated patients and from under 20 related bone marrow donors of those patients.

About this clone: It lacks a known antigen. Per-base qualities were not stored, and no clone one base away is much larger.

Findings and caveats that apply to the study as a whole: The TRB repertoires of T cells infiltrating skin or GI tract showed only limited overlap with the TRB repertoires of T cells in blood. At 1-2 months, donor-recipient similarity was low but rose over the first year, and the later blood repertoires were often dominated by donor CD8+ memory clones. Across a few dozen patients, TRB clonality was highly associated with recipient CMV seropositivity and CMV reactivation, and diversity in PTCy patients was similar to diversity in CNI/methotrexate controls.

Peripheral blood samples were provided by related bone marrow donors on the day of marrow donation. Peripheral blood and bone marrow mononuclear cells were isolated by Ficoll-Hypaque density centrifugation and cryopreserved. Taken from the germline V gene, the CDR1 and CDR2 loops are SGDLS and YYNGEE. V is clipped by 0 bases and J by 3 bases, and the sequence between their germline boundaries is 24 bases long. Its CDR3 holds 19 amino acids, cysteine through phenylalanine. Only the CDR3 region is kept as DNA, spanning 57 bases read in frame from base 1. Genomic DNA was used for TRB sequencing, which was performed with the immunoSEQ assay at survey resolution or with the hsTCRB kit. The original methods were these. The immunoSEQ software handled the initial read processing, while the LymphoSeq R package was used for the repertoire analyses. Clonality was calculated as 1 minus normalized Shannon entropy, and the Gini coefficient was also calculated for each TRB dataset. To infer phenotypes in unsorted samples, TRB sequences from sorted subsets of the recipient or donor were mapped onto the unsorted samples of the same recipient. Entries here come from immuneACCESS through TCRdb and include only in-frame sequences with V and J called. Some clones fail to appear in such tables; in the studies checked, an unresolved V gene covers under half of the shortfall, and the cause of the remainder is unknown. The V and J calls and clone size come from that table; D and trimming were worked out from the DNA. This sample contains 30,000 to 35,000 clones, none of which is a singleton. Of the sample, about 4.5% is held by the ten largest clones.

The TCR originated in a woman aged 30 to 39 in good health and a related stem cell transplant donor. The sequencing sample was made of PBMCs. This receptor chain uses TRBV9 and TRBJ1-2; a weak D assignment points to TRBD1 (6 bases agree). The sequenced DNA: TGTGCCAGCAGCGTAGAATGGGGGCCAAGTCCTCGCCGTCACTATGGCTACACCTTC. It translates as CASSVEWGPSPRRHYGYTF. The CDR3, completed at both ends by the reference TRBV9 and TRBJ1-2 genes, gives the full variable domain DSGVTQTPKHLITATGQRVTLRCSPRSGDLSVYWYQQSLDQGLQFLIQYYNGEERAKGNILERFSAQQFPDLHSELNLSSLELGDSALYFCASSVEWGPSPRRHYGYTFGSGTRLTVV.